One sample yielded the 30 T cell receptor beta chains listed below, sequenced in a study of blood T cell repertoires in COVID-19. Sequenced by immunoSEQ multiplex PCR; TCRdb stores in-frame clones only, minus some. Of roughly 78,000 clones listed, 86% were seen once; the top ten hold around 1.9%. The specimen was peripheral blood. Receptors were obtained from a woman between 55 and 75 years old with acute or convalescent COVID-19.

This clone was seen a few times. The V gene is TRBV28, the J gene TRBJ2-3; D is unclear. The CDR3 length is 12 residues. V was trimmed by 6 bases and J by 4 bases, leaving 8 bases between them. Germline-derived CDR1 and CDR2 are MDHEN and SYDVKM. The CDR3 spells CASRTPADTQYF. The CDR3 DNA is TGTGCCAGCAGGACTCCTGCAGATACGCAGTATTTT.

The chain uses TRBV29-1 and TRBJ2-3; 8 bases align to TRBD2. Germline-derived CDR1 and CDR2 are SQVTM and ANQGSEA. Trimming at V came to 0 bases and at J to 0 bases, leaving 2 bases not matched to a gene. This CDR3 is built from 15 residues. CDR3 nucleotides: TGCAGCGTTGAAGAGCGGGGGGCCAGCACAGATACGCAGTATTTT. Translated, it gives CSVEERGASTDTQYF.

The rearrangement uses TRBV6-2 or TRBV6-3 and TRBJ2-7; tentatively, D is TRBD2 (6 bases). The ends were cut back, 2 bases at V and 0 bases at J, with 11 bases in the middle. The CDR3 contains 15 residues. Germline CDR1 MNHEY, CDR2 SVGEGT. For the CDR3, the DNA is TGTGCCAGCAGTTACGCGGGCGGGGTCTCCTACGAGCAGTACTTC. It yields the protein CASSYAGGVSYEQYF.

This rearrangement joins TRBV7-2 to TRBJ1-6; 10 positions match TRBD1. The CDR3 has 15 amino acids. V trimming: 1 base; J trimming: 13 bases; junction bases outside the gene matches: 7. Germline CDR1 is SGHTA and CDR2 is FQGNSA. The CDR3 nucleotides are TGTGCCAGCAGCTTAGGTGGGGACAGGGGATTTCCCCTCCACTTT. The encoded protein is CASSLGGDRGFPLHF.

The chain links TRBV5-4 to TRBJ2-7; possibly TRBD1 for D (7 bases). Between the trimmed V and J ends, which lost 2 bases and 3 bases, there was a span of 9 bases. Germline CDR1 reads SGHNT; CDR2 reads YYREEE (reference sequence). This CDR3 is built from 13 residues. CDR3 residues: CASSFQGGYEQYF. CDR3 bases: TGTGCCAGCAGCTTCCAGGGGGGCTACGAGCAGTACTTC.

The chain couples TRBV4-3 to TRBJ1-3; 10 bases line up with TRBD1. Germline trimming cut 3 bases from V and 3 bases from J; bases unmatched to any gene: 5. The CDR3 has 16 amino acids. Germline CDR1 LGHNA, CDR2 YSLEER. CDR3 sequence reads: CASSQRTGGRGNTIYF. The CDR3 DNA reads as TGCGCCAGCAGCCAGAGGACAGGGGGGCGTGGAAACACCATATATTTT.

The V and J genes are TRBV28 and TRBJ1-1; 8 nucleotides match TRBD1. Unmatched junction bases numbered 5, after V lost 3 bases and J lost 5 bases. Germline CDR1 is MDHEN and CDR2 is SYDVKM. The CDR3 is 14 amino acids. CDR3 DNA: TGTGCCAGCAGTTTGGGACAGGCGGAGACTGAAGCTTTCTTT. Translated: CASSLGQAETEAFF. The full variable domain, with the rest looked up from reference TRBV28 and TRBJ1-1, is DVKVTQSSRYLVKRTGEKVFLECVQDMDHENMFWYRQDPGLGLRLIYFSYDVKMKEKGDIPEGYSVSREKKERFSLILESASTNQTSMYLCASSLGQAETEAFFGQGTRLTVV.

The rearrangement links TRBV6-2 or TRBV6-3 to TRBJ2-7; 9 nucleotides align to TRBD1. In germline, CDR1 is MNHEY, CDR2 SVGEGT. The CDR3 spans 16 residues. With V trimmed by 6 bases and J by 3 bases, 12 bases remained unmatched. The CDR3 DNA follows: TGTGCCAGCAGCCAAATACCGGGACAGGGCATCTACGAGCAGTACTTC. It specifies CASSQIPGQGIYEQYF.

The J gene is TRBJ2-7, the V gene TRBV6-2 or TRBV6-3; tentatively, D is TRBD2 (6 bases). In germline, CDR1 is MNHEY, CDR2 SVGEGT. The CDR3 totals 16 residues. V was trimmed by 4 bases and J by 0 bases, leaving 16 bases between them. The CDR3 loop is CASSSLRELSSYEQYF. The CDR3 DNA follows: TGTGCCAGCAGTTCCCTCCGGGAGCTTAGCTCCTACGAGCAGTACTTC.

With regard to this clone: An end of the junction differs from the germline gene, which may be a read error. This sample includes further DNA sequences coding for the same CDR3. V gene TRBV16 combines with J gene TRBJ1-1; no clear D. This CDR3 has 15 amino acids. The germline gives CDR1 KGHSY, CDR2 FQNENV. CDR3 region: CASSFDRRSNTEAFF. CDR3 DNA: TGTGCCAGCAGTTTCGATCGAAGGAGCAACACTGAAGCCTTCTTT.

This sequence joins TRBV12-3 or TRBV12-4 and TRBJ1-2; 7 positions agree with TRBD1. J lost 2 bases, V lost 4 bases, and 1 base had no gene match. The CDR3 is made up of 13 amino acids. In DNA, the CDR3 is TGTGCCAGCAGTTCGGGACAGAACTATGGCTACACCTTC. As protein: CASSSGQNYGYTF.

The chain employs TRBV20-1 and TRBJ2-2, with 9 bases that match TRBD1. The CDR3 spans 20 residues. The ends lost 3 bases at V and 0 bases at J; junction bases unmatched: 17. CDR1 DFQATT and CDR2 SNEGSKA come from the germline V gene (reference sequence). This chain's CDR3 is CSASSRDRDQGRANTGELFF. CDR3 sequence (DNA): TGCAGTGCTAGTTCCCGGGACAGGGATCAGGGAAGAGCGAACACCGGGGAGCTGTTTTTT.

The V call is TRBV18, the J call TRBJ2-7; possibly TRBD1 for D (7 bases). The CDR3 covers 15 residues. Germline CDR1 reads KGHSH; CDR2 reads LQKENI. V dropped 2 bases and J dropped 7 bases, with 18 bases sitting between them. DNA of the CDR3: TGTGCCAGCTCACCAGGGGGGACAGAACTGGGGGAGCAGTACTTC. It yields the protein CASSPGGTELGEQYF. Variable domain in full (rest from reference TRBV18 and TRBJ2-7): NAGVMQNPRHLVRRRGQEARLRCSPMKGHSHVYWYRQLPEEGLKFMVYLQKENIIDESGMPKERFSAEFPKEGPSILRIQQVVRGDSAAYFCASSPGGTELGEQYFGPGTRLTVT.

The V gene is TRBV7-2, the J gene TRBJ1-3; 7 bases agree with TRBD1. The CDR3 runs to 16 residues. The J segment lost 4 bases and the V segment lost 5 bases, leaving 11 bases of the junction unmatched. From germline, CDR1 is SGHTA and CDR2 FQGNSA. This CDR3 reads CASSLNRGISGNTIYF. The CDR3 region has the DNA TGTGCCAGCAGCCTGAACAGGGGTATCTCAGGAAACACCATATATTTT.

V gene TRBV11-3 combines with J gene TRBJ2-2, with D tentatively TRBD1 (6 bases). CDR3 size: 17 residues. The ends were cut back, 1 base at V and 1 base at J, with 13 bases in the middle. The V gene's germline CDR1 is SGHNT and CDR2 YENEEA. Here the CDR3 reads CASSLGLGHMNTGELFF. The CDR3 DNA reads TGTGCCAGCAGCTTAGGATTGGGACACATGAACACCGGGGAGCTGTTTTTT. The full variable domain, in which reference TRBV11-3 and TRBJ2-2 provide the parts outside the CDR3, is EAGVVQSPRYKIIEKKQPVAFWCNPISGHNTLYWYLQNLGQGPELLIRYENEEAVDDSQLPKDRFSAERLKGVDSTLKIQPAELGDSAVYLCASSLGLGHMNTGELFFGEGSRLTVL.

The DNA for the CDR3 is TGCGCCAGCAGCTCGGGGGTTGGACAGGGACCGTATGGCTACACCTTC. This gives the protein CASSSGVGQGPYGYTF. The chain recombines TRBV5-1 with TRBJ1-2, with TRBD1 matching over 8 bases. CDR3 length: 16 residues. The J segment lost 5 bases and the V segment lost 3 bases, leaving 12 bases of the junction unmatched. CDR1 is SGHRS and CDR2 is YFSETQ in the germline V gene.

This clone was counted between two and nine times. The chain has TRBV19 and TRBJ1-1; 10 nucleotides align to TRBD1. V was clipped by 7 bases and J by 6 bases; unmatched bases: 8. The CDR3 runs 14 residues. The germline gives CDR1 LNHDA, CDR2 SQIVND (reference sequence). In DNA form, the CDR3 reads TGTGCCAGTACTCCGACAGGGGGCGTTGCTGAAGCTTTCTTT. This codes for CASTPTGGVAEAFF.

The sample holds one count of this clone. This sequence joins TRBV9 and TRBJ2-1, with 9 bases identical to TRBD2. The CDR3 extends over 14 amino acids. V lost 3 bases to trimming and J lost 7 bases; unmatched junction nucleotides: 5. Germline CDR1 is SGDLS and CDR2 is YYNGEE. The CDR3 sequence: CASSATTSGNEQFF. In DNA form, the CDR3 reads TGTGCCAGCAGCGCTACTACTAGCGGGAATGAGCAGTTCTTC. Drawing the rest from reference TRBV9 and TRBJ2-1, the complete variable domain is DSGVTQTPKHLITATGQRVTLRCSPRSGDLSVYWYQQSLDQGLQFLIQYYNGEERAKGNILERFSAQQFPDLHSELNLSSLELGDSALYFCASSATTSGNEQFFGPGTRLTVL.

Here the CDR3 DNA reads TGTGCCAGCAGCCCGGGACAGCTTAATCAGCCCCAGCATTTT. Amino acid sequence: CASSPGQLNQPQHF. This sequence joins TRBV2 and TRBJ1-5, with TRBD1 identical over 7 bases. Looked up from germline, CDR1 is SNHLY and CDR2 is FYNNEI. J was trimmed by 4 bases and V by 6 bases; bases with no gene match: 6. The CDR3 is 14 residues long.

The CDR3: CATSTRTAGDYGYTF. CDR3 nucleotides: TGTGCCACCAGCACAAGGACAGCTGGGGACTATGGCTACACCTTC. This chain joins TRBV15 and TRBJ1-2, with a possible D match to TRBD1 (6 bases). The germline gives CDR1 LNHNV, CDR2 YYDKDF (reference sequence). Trimming left V 4 bases short and J 3 bases short, with 15 bases between. The CDR3 sequence is 15 residues long.

The J gene is TRBJ2-1, the V gene TRBV30; 14 bases are shared with TRBD2. This CDR3 region has 15 residues. V was pared by 2 bases and J by 7 bases, with 4 bases of the junction left unmatched. Germline V gene sequence: CDR1 GTSNPN, CDR2 SVGIG (reference sequence). CDR3: CAWSRTSGRLNEQFF. DNA for the CDR3: TGTGCCTGGAGTCGGACTAGCGGGAGGCTGAATGAGCAGTTCTTC. Looking up the rest from reference TRBV30 and TRBJ2-1 gives the full variable domain: SQTIHQWPATLVQPVGSPLSLECTVEGTSNPNLYWYRQAAGRGLQLLFYSVGIGQISSEVPQNLSASRPQDRQFILSSKKLLLSDSGFYLCAWSRTSGRLNEQFFGPGTRLTVL.

J is TRBJ2-7 and V is TRBV5-4; D possibly corresponds to TRBD1 (6 bases). The CDR3 extends over 14 amino acids. Germline V gene sequence: CDR1 SGHNT, CDR2 YYREEE (reference sequence). The ends were cut back, 7 bases at V and 2 bases at J, with 16 bases in the middle. CDR3 region: CASGIQGRTYEQYF. The DNA for the CDR3 is TGTGCCAGCGGCATCCAGGGGCGGACCTACGAGCAGTACTTC. Together with reference TRBV5-4 and TRBJ2-7, the CDR3 gives the full variable domain: ETGVTQSPTHLIKTRGQQVTLRCSSQSGHNTVSWYQQALGQGPQFIFQYYREEENGRGNFPPRFSGLQFPNYSSELNVNALELDDSALYLCASGIQGRTYEQYFGPGTRLTVT.

The chain carries TRBV29-1 and TRBJ1-4; D remains ambiguous. Germline lookup yields CDR1 SQVTM and CDR2 ANQGSEA. This CDR3 region has 12 residues. Trimming took 6 bases from V and 7 from J, leaving 12 bases between them. In DNA form, the CDR3 reads TGCAGCGTAAGGGTGGAGGCTGAAAAACTGTTTTTT. Translation: CSVRVEAEKLFF.

V is TRBV9 and J is TRBJ1-6; D unresolved. Germline V gene lookup returns CDR1 SGDLS and CDR2 YYNGEE. V was shortened by 3 bases and J by 8 bases, with 6 bases between the two germline ends. This CDR3 is 12 amino acids long. The CDR3: CASSDLYSPLHF. The CDR3 region has the DNA TGTGCCAGCAGCGACTTGTATTCACCCCTCCACTTT.

The chain joins TRBV9 to TRBJ2-2; 8 bases agree with TRBD2. Per the germline V gene, CDR1 is SGDLS and CDR2 is YYNGEE. This CDR3 spans 15 amino acids. J gave up 7 bases and V 0 bases, and 5 bases lay outside the gene matches. For the CDR3, the DNA is TGTGCCAGCAGCGTAGCGGGGGGGCCTATCGGGGAGCTGTTTTTT. Translating it yields CASSVAGGPIGELFF.

The chain recombines TRBV27 with TRBJ2-7; no definite D call. V lost 3 bases to trimming and J lost 3 bases, with 12 bases between them. Per germline, CDR1 MNHEY and CDR2 SMNVEV (reference sequence). The CDR3 has 14 amino acids. CDR3 sequence reads: CASSLSRLHYEQYF. The CDR3 nucleotides read TGTGCCAGCAGTTTGAGCAGACTTCACTACGAGCAGTACTTC.

This clone occurred a few times. The sample contains more than one DNA sequence encoding this CDR3. The chain uses TRBV7-9 and TRBJ1-4; a weak D match, TRBD1 (5 bases). The CDR3 totals 16 residues. The ends were cut back, 1 base at V and 0 bases at J, with 9 bases in the middle. The germline gives CDR1 SEHNR, CDR2 FQNEAQ (reference sequence). Here the CDR3 DNA reads TGTGCCAGCAGCTTAGGGGGCACGGCAACTAATGAAAAACTGTTTTTT. Its protein product is CASSLGGTATNEKLFF.

The rearrangement joins TRBV27 to TRBJ1-4; D is possibly TRBD1 (5 bases). This CDR3 is 14 amino acids long. Between the trimmed V and J ends, which lost 11 bases and 7 bases, there was a span of 20 bases. Looked up from germline, CDR1 is MNHEY and CDR2 is SMNVEV (reference sequence). In DNA, the CDR3 is TGTGCCGCGGGGGAGGGGAGGGGCGGTGAAAAACTGTTTTTT. Amino acid sequence: CAAGEGRGGEKLFF. Variable domain in full (rest from reference TRBV27 and TRBJ1-4): EAQVTQNPRYLITVTGKKLTVTCSQNMNHEYMSWYRQDPGLGLRQIYYSMNVEVTDKGDVPEGYKVSRKEKRNFPLILESPSPNQTSLYFCAAGEGRGGEKLFFGSGTQLSVL.

V is TRBV7-2 and J is TRBJ2-5; 16 bases are shared with TRBD2. Germline V gene data show CDR1 as SGHTA and CDR2 as FQGNSA. J gave up 5 bases and V 7 bases, and 4 bases lay outside the gene matches. The CDR3 length is 15 residues. The CDR3 DNA sequence: TGTGCCAGCACCTTGGGACTAGCGGGAGGGGAGACCCAGTACTTC. It specifies CASTLGLAGGETQYF.

The chain is built from TRBV9 and TRBJ2-7; 9 bases are a match to TRBD1. There are 15 residues in the CDR3. The V and J ends lost 3 bases and 1 base, in that order; junction bases with no gene match: 5. Per the germline V gene, CDR1 is SGDLS and CDR2 is YYNGEE. The CDR3 loop is CASSETGQGSYEQYF. CDR3 bases: TGTGCCAGCAGCGAAACGGGACAGGGTTCCTACGAGCAGTACTTC.